The T cell receptor (beta chain) described here comes from a study of cytotoxic CD8 clonotypes in ibrutinib-treated CLL. Points from the study as a whole: The study found clonality rose at ibrutinib response, then fell toward baseline at progression. Lymph node repertoires were not studied, and sampling times were unmatched. While tracking circulating CD8+ T-cell counts, baseline clonality exceeded that of age-matched healthy donors.

Sequencing sought depths of 1 in 200,000 to 1 in 1 million T cells. Data came from immunoSEQ multiplex PCR; TCRdb stores just in-frame clones and leaves some out. The sample shows just over 65,000 clones, about 63% of them seen only once. Germline-derived CDR1 and CDR2 are SGHNT and YYREEE (reference sequence). V was clipped by 5 bases and J by 6 bases; unmatched bases: 10. The length of the CDR3 is 14 residues. In regard to this clone: The target antigen is unknown.

The receptor's source is a human donor with chronic lymphocytic leukemia. The chain links TRBV5-4 to TRBJ2-5, with 7 bases matching TRBD1. The specimen was PBMCs, collected after 12 months of ibrutinib treatment. In DNA form, the CDR3 reads TGTGCCAGCAGAAACCGACAGGGAAGACAGACCCAGTACTTC. Its protein is CASRNRQGRQTQYF.